Below are 14 T cell receptor beta chains sequenced from a single sample in a study of blood T cell repertoires in COVID-19. Clones were read by immunoSEQ multiplex PCR, and TCRdb kept only the in-frame ones, dropping some. The table has about 22,000 clones, over 70% seen once; the top ten hold roughly a fifth. Sequencing was performed on peripheral blood. The receptors here all came from a man aged 80 or over with active or convalescent COVID-19.

V is TRBV27 and J is TRBJ2-2; 12 bases line up with TRBD2. Trimming at V came to 6 bases and at J to 6 bases, leaving 5 bases not matched to a gene. Per the germline V gene, CDR1 is MNHEY and CDR2 is SMNVEV (reference sequence). There are 15 residues in the CDR3. This CDR3 reads CASRWTSGISGELFF. DNA for the CDR3: TGTGCCAGCAGATGGACTAGCGGGATATCCGGGGAGCTGTTTTTT.

The chain recombines TRBV5-4 with TRBJ1-1; unclear D gene. V lost 4 bases to trimming and J lost 1 base, with 8 bases between them. Per germline, CDR1 SGHNT and CDR2 YYREEE (reference sequence). The length of the CDR3 is 13 residues. The CDR3 here is CASSVDGNTEAFF. The CDR3 nucleotides read TGTGCCAGCAGCGTGGACGGGAACACTGAAGCTTTCTTT.

The V and J genes are TRBV9 and TRBJ1-5, with 7 bases matching TRBD1. The CDR3 has 14 amino acids. The J segment lost 7 bases and the V segment lost 3 bases, leaving 7 bases of the junction unmatched. CDR1 is SGDLS and CDR2 is YYNGEE in the germline V gene. CDR3 region: CASSGTGGSQPQHF. Here the CDR3 DNA reads TGTGCCAGCAGCGGGACAGGCGGCTCACAGCCCCAGCATTTT.

The chain couples TRBV18 to TRBJ1-2, with TRBD1 matching 8 bases. The CDR3 covers 13 residues. V dropped 6 bases and J dropped 5; count of bases not matched to a gene: 5. Per the germline V gene, CDR1 is KGHSH and CDR2 is LQKENI. The CDR3 is CASSLGQEYGYTF. CDR3 nucleotides: TGTGCCAGCTCCCTGGGACAGGAGTATGGCTACACCTTC. The entire variable domain, with the rest obtained from reference TRBV18 and TRBJ1-2, is as follows: NAGVMQNPRHLVRRRGQEARLRCSPMKGHSHVYWYRQLPEEGLKFMVYLQKENIIDESGMPKERFSAEFPKEGPSILRIQQVVRGDSAAYFCASSLGQEYGYTFGSGTRLTVV.

The rearrangement joins TRBV6-6 to TRBJ2-1; D is possibly TRBD1 (6 bases). V was pared by 9 bases and J by 0 bases, with 15 bases between. The CDR3 covers 15 residues. Germline values: CDR1 MNHNY, CDR2 SVGAGI (reference sequence). The chain's CDR3 is CASSRGQSSYNEQFF. As DNA, the CDR3 is TGTGCCAGTTCCCGTGGACAGAGCTCCTACAATGAGCAGTTCTTC.

The CDR3 is CSVELTSAIFF. In DNA form, the CDR3 reads TGCAGCGTTGAGTTGACTAGCGCTATATTCTTC. The rearrangement joins TRBV29-1 to TRBJ2-1; 8 bases line up with TRBD2. The CDR3 length is 11 residues. Germline CDR1 is SQVTM and CDR2 is ANQGSEA. Germline trimming cut 3 bases from V and 16 bases from J; bases unmatched to any gene: 8.

The chain couples TRBV6-5 to TRBJ1-2; D might be TRBD1 (6 bases). The CDR3 loop spans 15 amino acids. V lost 5 bases to trimming and J lost 6 bases, with 19 bases between them. Germline CDR1 reads MNHEY; CDR2 reads SVGAGI. The CDR3 DNA reads as TGTGCCAGCAGTCGCAATACACAGGGTCGTCATGGCTACACCTTC. Protein sequence: CASSRNTQGRHGYTF.

The V and J genes are TRBV19 and TRBJ2-7; D ambiguous. The CDR3 is made up of 15 amino acids. Between the trimmed V and J ends, which lost 3 bases and 3 bases, there was a span of 15 bases. Germline CDR1 is LNHDA and CDR2 is SQIVND (reference sequence). In nucleotides, the CDR3 is TGTGCCAGTAGTATGGGCAGAACTTCCATCTACGAGCAGTACTTC. Its translation: CASSMGRTSIYEQYF.

This clone was detected once. The V gene is TRBV27, the J gene TRBJ1-6, with TRBD1 matching 7 bases. The CDR3 sequence is 16 residues long. Germline V gene data show CDR1 as MNHEY and CDR2 as SMNVEV (reference sequence). J lost 3 bases, V lost 9 bases, and 11 bases had no gene match. For the CDR3, the DNA is TGTGCCAGGTCACCCGGACAGGCACTCTATAATTCACCCCTCCACTTT. Amino acid sequence: CARSPGQALYNSPLHF.

The gene calls are TRBV19 and TRBJ1-1, with D possibly being TRBD1 (5 bases). Trimming removed 7 bases from V and 4 bases from J, with 13 bases in between. The CDR3 spans 13 residues. In germline, CDR1 is LNHDA, CDR2 SQIVND (reference sequence). The CDR3 sequence is CASTPGRITEAFF. The CDR3 DNA sequence: TGTGCCAGTACCCCAGGGAGGATCACTGAAGCTTTCTTT.

The rearrangement links TRBV6-5 to TRBJ1-1; D may be TRBD1 (6 bases). The CDR3 is 14 amino acids. V was clipped by 6 bases and J by 1 base, with 12 bases between them. CDR1 is MNHEY and CDR2 is SVGAGI in the germline V gene. For the CDR3, the DNA is TGTGCCAGCAGCTCAGGGGCGGGGAACACTGAAGCTTTCTTT. It translates to CASSSGAGNTEAFF.

The chain recombines TRBV7-2 with TRBJ1-1, with D perhaps matching TRBD1 (5 bases). This CDR3 contains 14 residues. Per the germline V gene, CDR1 is SGHTA and CDR2 is FQGNSA. V lost 1 base, J lost 3 bases, and 9 bases lay in between. This chain's CDR3 is CASSLGQGYTEAFF. The CDR3 DNA is TGTGCCAGCAGCTTAGGGCAGGGCTACACTGAAGCTTTCTTT.

The chain carries TRBV19 and TRBJ2-3; a possible D gene is TRBD2 (6 bases). From germline, CDR1 is LNHDA and CDR2 SQIVND (reference sequence). The CDR3 runs 16 residues. V shed 4 bases and J shed 0 bases, with 14 bases lying between them. The CDR3 protein is CASSTGLATSTDTQYF. The CDR3 DNA reads TGTGCCAGTAGTACGGGACTTGCCACTAGCACAGATACGCAGTATTTT.

CDR3 DNA sequence: TGTGCCAGCAGTCTGACAGGGGGCTCCTATAATTCACCCCTCCACTTT. Translated, it gives CASSLTGGSYNSPLHF. V usage is TRBV2 and J usage is TRBJ1-6, with TRBD1 matching over 9 bases. The CDR3 is 16 amino acids. Unmatched junction bases numbered 2, after V lost 5 bases and J lost 0 bases. The germline gives CDR1 SNHLY, CDR2 FYNNEI.